These 30 T cell receptor beta chains were all obtained from the same sample, sequenced in a study of blood T cell repertoires in COVID-19. Assay used: immunoSEQ multiplex PCR; TCRdb lists only in-frame clones, some missing. The sample has approximately 93,000 clones, 60% to 80% seen once; the top ten hold roughly an eighth. Sequenced input: peripheral blood. The origin of the receptors is a woman aged 80 or over with acute or convalescent COVID-19.

The chain is built from TRBV29-1 and TRBJ2-3, with 7 bases lining up with TRBD1. CDR1 is SQVTM and CDR2 is ANQGSEA in the germline V gene. This CDR3 is 11 amino acids long. V lost 6 bases and J lost 7; bases outside the gene matches: 4. The CDR3 bases are TGCAGCGTAGACAGGGAAAATACGCAGTATTTT. Translated, it gives CSVDRENTQYF.

Written as DNA, the CDR3 is TGCGCCAGCAGCTTACGGCCGGGGAGTTCCGGAAACACCATATATTTT. This encodes CASSLRPGSSGNTIYF. The J gene is TRBJ1-3, the V gene TRBV5-1; D unclear. The V end lost 2 bases, the J end lost 4 bases, and 16 bases lay between the germline ends. CDR1 and CDR2 (germline): SGHRS, YFSETQ. CDR3 size: 16 residues.

The genes are TRBV6-5 and TRBJ1-2, with D perhaps TRBD1 (5 bases). Germline V gives CDR1 MNHEY, CDR2 SVGAGI. Trimming left V 5 bases short and J 4 bases short, with 11 bases between. This CDR3 has 13 residues. CDR3 amino acids: CASSRAGGYGYTF. The CDR3 DNA reads TGTGCCAGCAGTCGGGCGGGGGGCTATGGCTACACCTTC.

The chain employs TRBV14 and TRBJ1-1; D may be TRBD1 (6 bases). The CDR3 covers 14 residues. V was cut by 0 bases and J by 11 bases, with 16 bases left in between. Germline V CDR1 and CDR2: SGHDN, FVKESK. The CDR3 here is CASSQDWDTLIAFF. DNA of the CDR3: TGTGCCAGCAGCCAAGATTGGGACACTCTGATTGCTTTCTTT.

The CDR3 DNA reads as TGTGCCAGCAGCCAAGAAAACAGGCCAGACACTGAAGCTTTCTTT. Translation gives CASSQENRPDTEAFF. The chain combines TRBV4-2 with TRBJ1-1, with D perhaps matching TRBD1 (5 bases). The germline V and J ends were trimmed by 0 bases and 3 bases, with 11 bases remaining between them. Per germline, CDR1 LGHNA and CDR2 YNFKEQ. This CDR3 is 15 amino acids long.

This chain links TRBV5-5 with TRBJ1-2; 7 bases align to TRBD1. CDR3 length equals 14 residues. With V trimmed by 0 bases and J by 4 bases, 3 bases remained unmatched. Germline V gives CDR1 SGHKS, CDR2 YYEKEE (reference sequence). This CDR3 is CASSLEGQSYGYTF. In DNA form, the CDR3 reads TGTGCCAGCAGCTTGGAGGGACAGTCCTATGGCTACACCTTC.

The chain has TRBV7-2 and TRBJ2-3; 16 bases agree with TRBD2. The germline CDR1 and CDR2 sequences are SGHTA and FQGNSA. After removal of 5 bases from V and 3 bases from J, the junction contained 2 bases not matched to a gene. The CDR3 extends over 16 amino acids. CDR3 sequence: CASSPGLAGGTDTQYF. The CDR3 DNA reads TGTGCCAGCAGCCCGGGACTAGCGGGGGGGACAGATACGCAGTATTTT.

This clone was seen only a few times. The chain has TRBV5-1 and TRBJ2-1; 9 nucleotides agree with TRBD2. The CDR3 is 16 residues long. Trimming removed 5 bases from V and 7 bases from J; junction bases left unmatched: 13. The germline V gene has CDR1 SGHRS and CDR2 YFSETQ. DNA of the CDR3: TGCGCCAGCAGTAAAGAAGCGGGGGGCCGGTGGAATGAGCAGTTCTTC. This encodes CASSKEAGGRWNEQFF.

The rearrangement links TRBV20-1 to TRBJ1-4; D might be TRBD1 (5 bases). The CDR3 sequence is 15 residues long. Germline CDR1 reads DFQATT; CDR2 reads SNEGSKA (reference sequence). Trimming removed 3 bases at V and 2 bases at J, with 13 bases between. The CDR3 nucleotides read TGCAGTGCTAGTCGCTTAGGGGCGACTAATGAAAAACTGTTTTTT. Its translation: CSASRLGATNEKLFF.

The V gene is TRBV5-8, the J gene TRBJ1-2, with no clear D. Between the trimmed V and J ends, which lost 3 bases and 1 base, there was a span of 7 bases. CDR3 size: 13 residues. Germline assignment: CDR1 SGHTS and CDR2 YDEGEE. CDR3 sequence: CASSSFFNYGYTF. The CDR3 DNA reads TGTGCCAGCAGCTCCTTCTTTAACTATGGCTACACCTTC.

CDR3 nucleotides: TGTGCCAGCAGCAAAGTGTTTGCGGCCCTGAACACTGAAGCTTTCTTT. Amino acids: CASSKVFAALNTEAFF. V gene TRBV21-1 combines with J gene TRBJ1-1. TRBV21-1 is a known pseudogene. The CDR3 covers 16 residues.

This chain links TRBV30 with TRBJ1-2; the D is unclear. Germline CDR1 and CDR2: GTSNPN and SVGIG (reference sequence). This CDR3 comprises 16 residues. The V end was cut by 3 bases, the J end by 6 bases, with 23 bases between. The CDR3: CAWSPRRLPVYDGYTF. CDR3 coding DNA: TGTGCCTGGAGCCCTAGGCGGCTTCCAGTTTATGATGGCTACACCTTC.

V is TRBV5-1 and J is TRBJ2-1, with 7 bases identical to TRBD1. CDR1 is SGHRS, CDR2 YFSETQ, per germline. The CDR3 totals 15 residues. Trimming cost V 1 base and J 2 bases; bases outside gene matches: 3. The CDR3 loop reads CASSLTGVTYNEQFF. The CDR3 DNA follows: TGCGCCAGCAGCTTGACAGGGGTAACCTACAATGAGCAGTTCTTC.

The chain joins TRBV6-6 to TRBJ2-5, with 12 bases matching TRBD2. The J segment lost 1 base and the V segment lost 5 bases, leaving 11 bases of the junction unmatched. The CDR3 has 18 residues. Germline loops: CDR1 MNHNY, CDR2 SVGAGI (reference sequence). The CDR3 loop reads CASSLWASGGGVQETQYF. The CDR3 coding sequence is TGTGCCAGCAGTCTTTGGGCTAGCGGGGGGGGAGTCCAAGAGACCCAGTACTTC.

Written as DNA, the CDR3 is TGTGCCAGCAGCTTAGCCGGAGGACAGGGGGCGCGAGGCTACACCTTC. Amino acid sequence: CASSLAGGQGARGYTF. The rearrangement links TRBV7-3 to TRBJ1-2, with TRBD1 identical over 11 bases. The CDR3 totals 16 residues. Germline loops: CDR1 SGHTA, CDR2 FQGTGA. V trimming: 2 bases; J trimming: 8 bases; junction bases outside the gene matches: 10. Using reference TRBV7-3 and TRBJ1-2 for the parts outside the CDR3, the full variable domain is GAGVSQTPSNKVTEKGKYVELRCDPISGHTALYWYRQSLGQGPEFLIYFQGTGAADDSGLPNDRFFAVRPEGSVSTLKIQRTERGDSAVYLCASSLAGGQGARGYTFGSGTRLTVV.

This chain uses TRBV30 with TRBJ1-1; no clear D gene. Germline values: CDR1 GTSNPN, CDR2 SVGIG (reference sequence). The CDR3 runs 14 residues. Trimming pared 0 bases from V and 3 bases from J, leaving 11 bases between. The CDR3 protein is CAWSVLKGDTEAFF. The CDR3 bases are TGTGCCTGGAGTGTTCTAAAAGGAGACACTGAAGCTTTCTTT. Full variable domain (remainder filled in from reference TRBV30 and TRBJ1-1): SQTIHQWPATLVQPVGSPLSLECTVEGTSNPNLYWYRQAAGRGLQLLFYSVGIGQISSEVPQNLSASRPQDRQFILSSKKLLLSDSGFYLCAWSVLKGDTEAFFGQGTRLTVV.

The CDR3 spells CASSSGQPQHF. CDR3 sequence (DNA): TGTGCCAGCAGTTCGGGACAGCCCCAGCATTTT. This rearrangement joins TRBV6-2 or TRBV6-3 to TRBJ1-5, with D unclear. V was clipped by 4 bases and J by 7 bases, with 5 bases between them. This CDR3 is built from 11 residues. Germline V lookup: CDR1 MNHEY, CDR2 SVGEGT.

The chain links TRBV5-1 to TRBJ1-6, with TRBD1 as a possible D gene (5 bases). This CDR3 is 15 amino acids long. Trimming shortened V by 0 bases and J by 10 bases, and 14 bases separated the two germline ends. Germline CDR1 is SGHRS and CDR2 is YFSETQ. The CDR3 protein is CASSLGGRVSSPLHF. DNA for the CDR3: TGCGCCAGCAGCTTGGGGGGCAGGGTTAGCTCACCCCTCCACTTT.

This clone has only a few counts. The chain links TRBV2 to TRBJ1-2; D is ambiguous. The germline CDR1 and CDR2 sequences are SNHLY and FYNNEI. CDR3 length: 16 amino acids. V lost 0 bases, J lost 4 bases, and 15 bases lay in between. In nucleotides, the CDR3 is TGTGCCAGCAGTGAAGCGGTAACGGGGTCGGGCTATGGCTACACCTTC. As protein: CASSEAVTGSGYGYTF.

The chain recombines TRBV28 with TRBJ1-2; maybe TRBD1 (5 bases). The CDR3 contains 15 residues. CDR1 and CDR2 from the germline V gene are MDHEN and SYDVKM. V lost 2 bases and J 1 base, leaving 11 bases between the germline ends. CDR3 in DNA: TGTGCCAGCAGTTTAGTACCAGGGTATAACTATGGCTACACCTTC. Its protein is CASSLVPGYNYGYTF.

Here the CDR3 reads CASSTNEDYEQYF. CDR3 in DNA: TGTGCCAGCAGTACGAACGAGGACTACGAGCAGTACTTC. The chain joins TRBV12-3 or TRBV12-4 to TRBJ2-7; D gene uncertain. V lost 5 bases to trimming and J lost 3 bases, with 11 bases between them. This CDR3 contains 13 residues.

The chain links TRBV18 to TRBJ2-5, with TRBD1 identical over 7 bases. Germline CDR1 KGHSH, CDR2 LQKENI. V trimming: 3 bases; J trimming: 0 bases; junction bases outside the gene matches: 10. There are 17 residues in the CDR3. CDR3 loop: CASSPPLQGKYQETQYF. In DNA form, the CDR3 reads TGTGCCAGCTCACCGCCATTACAGGGGAAGTACCAAGAGACCCAGTACTTC.

The chain combines TRBV6-2 or TRBV6-3 with TRBJ2-7, with D maybe TRBD1 (5 bases). Germline assignment: CDR1 MNHEY and CDR2 SVGEGT. The CDR3 sequence is 14 residues long. V was trimmed by 2 bases and J by 0 bases, leaving 8 bases between them. CDR3 region: CASSYPGHSYEQYF. In DNA, the CDR3 is TGTGCCAGCAGTTACCCCGGACACTCCTACGAGCAGTACTTC.

The chain recombines TRBV7-2 with TRBJ2-2, with TRBD1 as a possible D gene (6 bases). This CDR3 region has 18 residues. The V gene lost 5 bases and the J gene lost 6 bases, with 25 bases spanning the gap. Germline CDR1 reads SGHTA; CDR2 reads FQGNSA. The CDR3 loop reads CASSPVGADGVLAGELFF. The CDR3 DNA follows: TGTGCCAGCAGCCCAGTGGGGGCGGACGGGGTCTTGGCCGGGGAGCTGTTTTTT.

This clone was seen a few times. The chain employs TRBV12-3 or TRBV12-4 and TRBJ2-7; D uncertain. Trimming pared 6 bases from V and 5 bases from J, leaving 14 bases between. This CDR3 is 13 amino acids long. The DNA for the CDR3 is TGTGCCAGCAGCCCCTCCAGGTACAACGAGCAGTACTTC. Amino acids: CASSPSRYNEQYF.

The rearrangement joins TRBV20-1 to TRBJ2-5; D uncertain. Deletions cut 3 bases from V and 1 base from J, with 3 bases between. The CDR3 is 11 amino acids. Germline V gene lookup returns CDR1 DFQATT and CDR2 SNEGSKA (reference sequence). The CDR3 sequence: CSASLQETQYF. For the CDR3, the DNA is TGCAGTGCTAGTCTCCAAGAGACCCAGTACTTC.

V is TRBV7-3 and J is TRBJ1-3; the D is unclear. Trimming stripped 1 base from V and 2 bases from J, with 9 bases between. The V gene's germline CDR1 is SGHTA and CDR2 FQGTGA. The length of the CDR3 is 15 residues. The CDR3 DNA is TGTGCCAGCAGCTTAAGCGGCCCCCCTGGAAACACCATATATTTT. Translation: CASSLSGPPGNTIYF.

The chain recombines TRBV5-1 with TRBJ2-7; 8 bases fit TRBD2. Unmatched junction bases numbered 8, after V lost 0 bases and J lost 3 bases. The CDR3 extends over 16 amino acids. Germline CDR1 reads SGHRS; CDR2 reads YFSETQ. CDR3 nucleotide sequence: TGCGCCAGCAGCTTGGATTCGGGCGGGGGGTTCTACGAGCAGTACTTC. Translating gives CASSLDSGGGFYEQYF.

V and J are TRBV10-3 and TRBJ1-6, with D unclear. V was shortened by 1 base and J by 7 bases, with 5 bases between the two germline ends. Germline V lookup: CDR1 ENHRY, CDR2 SYGVKD. This CDR3 is built from 13 residues. CDR3 loop: CAISEYGNSPLHF. The CDR3 nucleotides are TGTGCCATCAGTGAGTACGGGAATTCACCCCTCCACTTT.

The rearrangement links TRBV6-5 to TRBJ1-2; D is unresolved. This CDR3 is built from 15 residues. The V gene lost 8 bases and the J gene lost 5 bases, with 21 bases spanning the gap. In germline, CDR1 is MNHEY, CDR2 SVGAGI. CDR3 nucleotides: TGTGCCAGCGAACATGACCGACCCGGGAGGTATGGCTACACCTTC. Amino acid sequence: CASEHDRPGRYGYTF.